This T cell receptor beta chain was sequenced during a study of blood T cell repertoires in COVID-19. At the level of the study: Some COVID-19 samples were acute and others convalescent; all came from the United States, Italy and Spain. T cells, B-cell-depleted T cells, or PBMCs supplied cDNA or gDNA.

Per the original data handling: Counts of nucleated cells, estimated from reference gene primer amplification, were obtained. Sequencing used immunoSEQ multiplex PCR; TCRdb keeps in-frame clones, though not all of them. That table gives V, J and clone size, and the DNA gave D and trimming. This sample carries about 250,000 clones, about 86% of them seen once, and the ten largest clones take around 8.1%. The clonotype comes from a man aged 35 to 55 with active or convalescent COVID-19. Specimen: peripheral blood.

For the CDR3, the DNA is TGTGCCAGCAGCCAAGGCGGTGGATCCCAAGAGACCCAGTACTTC. Amino acid sequence: CASSQGGGSQETQYF. The chain carries TRBV3-1 (or the pseudogene TRBV3-2) and TRBJ2-5, with D hard to call. Trimming removed 1 base from V and 1 base from J, with 10 bases in between. The CDR3 contains 15 residues. CDR1 and CDR2 (germline): LGHDT, YNNKEL (reference sequence).